This is a list of T cell receptor beta chains from one sample in a study of spatial heterogeneity in lung cancer. TCRdb itself ran the 5' RACE reads through MiXCR, one entry per CDR3 protein. The sample records around 2,800 distinct CDR3 sequences, about 12% being singletons. Source: lung tumor tissue, taken at surgery. All receptors come from a male donor with early-stage non-small cell lung cancer. Both conserved end residues are part of each CDR3. D genes are given only for firm matches. Some rows mark clone size as missing; the rest say once, few, many or name a class of expanded clone.

clone_size d_call j_call v_call cdr3_aa cdr3_nt
medium-sized TRBD2 TRBJ2-1 TRBV27 CASSLSDSAGGRGEQFF TGTGCCAGCAGTTTATCTGATTCAGCGGGGGGGCGTGGGGAGCAGTTCTTC
. . TRBJ2-1 TRBV4-1 CASSQDQNNEQFF TGCGCCAGCAGCCAAGACCAAAACAATGAGCAGTTCTTC
medium-sized . TRBJ2-4 TRBV27 CASSPSLTLAKNIQYF TGTGCCAGCAGTCCCAGCCTCACTCTAGCCAAAAACATTCAGTACTTC
many . TRBJ2-7 TRBV4-3 CASSPSPWTTVEEQYF TGCGCCAGCAGCCCTAGCCCGTGGACTACGGTAGAGGAGCAGTACTTC
medium-sized . TRBJ1-3 TRBV6-5 CASSHRDGNTIYF TGTGCCAGCAGCCACAGGGATGGAAACACCATATATTTT
medium-sized . TRBJ2-1 TRBV6-1 CASIRSRDEQFF TGTGCCAGCATCAGGAGCAGGGATGAGCAGTTCTTC
medium-sized . TRBJ1-5 TRBV27 CASSKYPGQPQHF TGTGCCAGCAGTAAATACCCGGGGCAGCCCCAGCATTTT
medium-sized . TRBJ1-4 TRBV28 CASSLWSQREKLFF TGTGCCAGCAGTTTGTGGAGTCAACGAGAAAAACTGTTTTTT
medium-sized . TRBJ2-1 TRBV19 CASHINGGNEQFF TGTGCCAGTCACATTAACGGAGGGAATGAGCAGTTCTTC
large . TRBJ2-6 TRBV7-9 CASSLVSANVLTF TGTGCCAGCAGCTTGGTCTCGGCCAACGTCCTGACTTTC
many . TRBJ2-7 TRBV12-3/TRBV12-4 CASSEGDYEQYF TGTGCCAGCAGTGAGGGCGACTACGAGCAGTACTTC
medium-sized . TRBJ1-2 TRBV28 CASSFFGVFGYGYTF TGTGCCAGCAGTTTCTTTGGGGTCTTTGGCTATGGCTACACCTTC
. . TRBJ2-7 TRBV27 CASSGLGGEQYF TGTGCCAGCAGTGGACTAGGGGGGGAGCAGTACTTC
medium-sized . TRBJ1-5 TRBV6-1 CASWGGGSNQPQHF TGTGCCAGCTGGGGAGGCGGTAGCAATCAGCCCCAGCATTTT
many TRBD1 TRBJ2-2 TRBV12-3/TRBV12-4 CASRRPGQGDTGELFF TGTGCCAGCAGGCGCCCCGGACAGGGAGACACCGGGGAGCTGTTTTTT
medium-sized TRBD1 TRBJ1-2 TRBV19 CASKLLGQGDGYTF TGTGCCAGTAAGCTGTTGGGACAGGGTGATGGCTACACCTTC
medium-sized . TRBJ1-2 TRBV3-1 CASSPGGGGIYGYTF TGTGCCAGCAGCCCCGGAGGAGGGGGGATCTATGGCTACACCTTC
. . TRBJ1-1 TRBV20-1 CSADALGEYTEAFF TGCAGTGCTGATGCCCTGGGGGAATACACTGAAGCTTTCTTT
medium-sized . TRBJ2-6 TRBV24-1 CATSDRQSGANVLTF TGTGCCACCAGTGATAGGCAATCTGGGGCCAACGTCCTGACTTTC
medium-sized . TRBJ1-4 TRBV2 CASSGGPDEKLFF TGTGCCAGCAGCGGGGGGCCGGATGAAAAACTGTTTTTT
medium-sized TRBD2 TRBJ2-2 TRBV5-6 CASSLYGTSGGGHPGELFF TGTGCCAGCAGCTTGTACGGGACTAGCGGGGGCGGCCATCCCGGGGAGCTGTTTTTT
medium-sized . TRBJ1-5 TRBV7-8 CASSPGQSSNQPQHF TGTGCCAGCAGCCCCGGGCAGTCTAGCAATCAGCCCCAGCATTTT
. . TRBJ1-2 TRBV5-4 CASSLGAGSYGYTF TGTGCCAGCAGCTTGGGGGCAGGGTCGTATGGCTACACCTTC
many . TRBJ2-3 TRBV14 CASSPASGFADTQYF TGTGCCAGCAGCCCCGCTTCCGGATTTGCAGATACGCAGTATTTT
medium-sized . TRBJ2-2 TRBV11-2 CASSPSEGRIAGELFF TGTGCCAGCAGCCCCTCGGAGGGTCGAATTGCCGGGGAGCTGTTTTTT
medium-sized TRBD2 TRBJ2-1 TRBV14 CASSEFTGLAGNEQFF TGTGCCAGCAGCGAATTCACGGGACTAGCGGGCAATGAGCAGTTCTTC
. . TRBJ2-5 TRBV12-3/TRBV12-4 CASSVMTMETQYF TGTGCCAGCAGTGTGATGACGATGGAGACCCAGTACTTC
. . TRBJ2-5 TRBV7-2 CASSLSLRGLQETQYF TGTGCCAGCAGCCTCTCCCTGCGGGGGCTCCAAGAGACCCAGTACTTC
medium-sized . TRBJ2-5 TRBV28 CASTLDIRGVQETQYF TGTGCCAGCACCCTCGATATCAGGGGCGTTCAAGAGACCCAGTACTTC
medium-sized TRBD2 TRBJ2-7 TRBV5-1 CASSSREGSLYEQYF TGCGCCAGCAGCTCCCGGGAGGGGTCGTTGTACGAGCAGTACTTC
. TRBD2 TRBJ2-5 TRBV7-3 CASSPTSGVGETQYF TGTGCCAGCAGCCCGACCAGCGGGGTAGGAGAGACCCAGTACTTC
few . TRBJ2-5 TRBV4-2 CASSLSDQETQYF TGTGCCAGCAGCCTGTCGGATCAAGAGACCCAGTACTTC
medium-sized . TRBJ2-7 TRBV5-6 CASSLGVWAGPSYEQYF TGTGCCAGCAGCTTGGGTGTCTGGGCGGGACCCTCCTACGAGCAGTACTTC
medium-sized . TRBJ2-2 TRBV11-3 CASSLRDTGELFF TGTGCCAGCAGCTTAAGGGACACCGGGGAGCTGTTTTTT
medium-sized TRBD2 TRBJ2-2 TRBV20-1 CSAVPFDSGGATGELFF TGCAGTGCTGTACCCTTTGACAGCGGGGGGGCAACCGGGGAGCTGTTTTTT
medium-sized . TRBJ2-5 TRBV21-1 CASRPDRGQNQETQYF TGTGCCAGCAGGCCGGACAGGGGGCAGAACCAAGAGACCCAGTACTTC
few TRBD1 TRBJ2-7 TRBV23-1 CASSLWGTGTYEQYF TGCGCCAGCAGCCTCTGGGGGACAGGGACCTACGAGCAGTACTTC
medium-sized TRBD1 TRBJ2-5 TRBV7-6 CASSLNRGKTQYF TGTGCCAGCAGCTTAAACAGGGGGAAGACCCAGTACTTC
medium-sized . TRBJ2-2 TRBV7-9 CASSFGPGELFF TGTGCCAGCAGCTTTGGGCCTGGGGAGCTGTTTTTT
medium-sized TRBD1 TRBJ1-2 TRBV20-1 CSARVKGQYYGYTF TGCAGTGCTAGAGTCAAGGGACAGTACTATGGCTACACCTTC
medium-sized TRBD1 TRBJ1-5 TRBV6-1 CASSRQGAGQPQHF TGTGCCAGCAGTCGACAGGGGGCAGGTCAGCCCCAGCATTTT
medium-sized . TRBJ2-1 TRBV7-3 CASSWEGGAGYNEQFF TGTGCCAGCAGCTGGGAAGGGGGCGCGGGATACAATGAGCAGTTCTTC
medium-sized TRBD2 TRBJ2-5 TRBV7-8 CASRRLAGGLTGETQYF TGTGCCAGCAGAAGACTAGCGGGGGGACTGACTGGAGAGACCCAGTACTTC